Listed below are T cell receptor beta chains from one sample, sequenced in a study of shared clonotypes between healthy human individuals. Using immunoSEQ multiplex PCR, the repertoire was profiled, and TCRdb retains in-frame clones only, with some absent. Of roughly 650,000 clones in the sample, 95% to 98% were seen once. Sequenced input: naive CD4+ T cells sorted from blood. The receptors were gathered from a woman aged 25 to 39 in good health. Both conserved end residues are part of each CDR3. Clone size is given for some rows only: seen once, a few or many times, or a class if the clone is expanded.

clone_size v_call cdr3_aa
- TRBV28 CASSSYRGSNTEAFF
- TRBV28 CASSGGLTEAFF
- TRBV5-1 CASSLARSSGSADEQFF
- TRBV4-1 CASSLAGQGEGYTF
- TRBV29-1 CSVETGPRDTQYF
- TRBV6-4 CASSEQFF
- TRBV13 CASSPRQGTLAKNIQYF
- TRBV28 CAGQDTGELFF
once TRBV7-2 CASRPNRGLSTDTQYF
- TRBV15 CATSRGDRGRSGNTIYF
- TRBV30 CAWSGGTVGNTIYF
few TRBV20-1 CLVPDGYTF
- TRBV5-4 CASSSQSWLNTEAFF
- TRBV7-9 CASSHLGTAAGTEAFF
- TRBV4-1 CASSRVVDTEAFF
- TRBV5-1 CASSSAPSEGVTNEKLFF
- TRBV4-1 CASSQEGTGSTLSIYF
- TRBV5-1 CASSSSGISTDTQYF
- TRBV7-3 CASSPGLAGYGGELFF
- TRBV2 CASSGRRDTQYF
- TRBV11-3 CASSSIAGGGVLTQYF
- TRBV5-5 CASSGTEAFF
- TRBV28 CASSLWASGRDTQYF
- TRBV6-6 CASKIDGVNTEAFF
- TRBV21-1 CASSSLWGTEAFF
- TRBV10-3 CAISESLGAPGNTIYF
- TRBV27 CASSRRPQGQNTEAFF
- TRBV18 CASSSTGGFSGNTIYF
- TRBV10-1 CARVFAPISGRDEEQYF
once TRBV18 CASSPRTSGSLNTGELFF
- TRBV5-1 CASSSVQGDYGYTF
- TRBV19 CASSRTGGVEETQYF
- TRBV10-2 CASSAPGQSYEQYF
- TRBV27 CASSLLGREGRSGELFF
- TRBV5-5 CASSLPLIHGTSNYEQYF
- TRBV6-5 CASRPGTVIRGYTF